The present T cell receptor (beta chain) was sequenced within a study of T cell responses to AZD1222 COVID-19 vaccine. Study-level findings and limits: It should be noted that donors were predominantly white British and more often female, and clonal diversity was possibly underestimated. Within unmutated variant regions lay the reported targets of nearly half of spike-specific TCRs.

Concerning this clone: Its antigen is unknown.

This CDR3 has 15 residues. Germline V gene lookup returns CDR1 MGHRA and CDR2 YSYEKL. V was pared by 3 bases and J by 0 bases, with 9 bases between. Sequencing was performed with immunoSEQ multiplex PCR; in TCRdb, only in-frame clones are kept and a portion is missing. Here the sample spans approximately 100,000 clones, 75% to 90% being singletons. The TCR sequence derives from an adult in good health. This material consisted of peripheral blood, taken on day 0 of AZD1222 vaccination. This chain joins TRBV4-1 and TRBJ1-5, with D perhaps matching TRBD1 (5 bases). This CDR3 is CASSHVQGSNQPQHF. The CDR3 DNA follows: TGCGCCAGCAGCCATGTCCAGGGTAGCAATCAGCCCCAGCATTTT.